This T cell receptor beta chain derives from a study of beta chain features in type 1 diabetes. Study as a whole: Sorted cells examined across all samples numbered 85 million to 130 million.

Regarding the study as a whole: Type 1 diabetes patients showed a moderate but significant shortening of TCRB CDR3s in all four CD4+ subsets.

CDR3 length: 15 amino acids. V gave up 1 base and J gave up 5 bases, with 12 bases separating them. CDR1 SGHRS and CDR2 YFSETQ come from the germline V gene. Isolated RNA was reverse transcribed in full, so expressed TCRB transcripts were sequenced. The data were produced by immunoSEQ multiplex PCR, yet TCRdb's version contains in-frame clones alone and is incomplete. The sample records around 300,000 clones, under 8.5% being singletons. Note on this clone: What it binds is unknown.

The sample taken for sequencing was central memory CD4+ T cells from blood. The sequence derives from a woman under 30 in good health. The rearrangement links TRBV5-1 to TRBJ2-2; D might be TRBD2 (6 bases). CDR3 in DNA: TGCGCCAGCAGCTTGTACGAGGGAGGAACCGGGGAGCTGTTTTTT. Translation gives CASSLYEGGTGELFF. Variable domain in full (rest from reference TRBV5-1 and TRBJ2-2): KAGVTQTPRYLIKTRGQQVTLSCSPISGHRSVSWYQQTPGQGLQFLFEYFSETQRNKGNFPGRFSGRQFSNSRSEMNVSTLELGDSALYLCASSLYEGGTGELFFGEGSRLTVL.